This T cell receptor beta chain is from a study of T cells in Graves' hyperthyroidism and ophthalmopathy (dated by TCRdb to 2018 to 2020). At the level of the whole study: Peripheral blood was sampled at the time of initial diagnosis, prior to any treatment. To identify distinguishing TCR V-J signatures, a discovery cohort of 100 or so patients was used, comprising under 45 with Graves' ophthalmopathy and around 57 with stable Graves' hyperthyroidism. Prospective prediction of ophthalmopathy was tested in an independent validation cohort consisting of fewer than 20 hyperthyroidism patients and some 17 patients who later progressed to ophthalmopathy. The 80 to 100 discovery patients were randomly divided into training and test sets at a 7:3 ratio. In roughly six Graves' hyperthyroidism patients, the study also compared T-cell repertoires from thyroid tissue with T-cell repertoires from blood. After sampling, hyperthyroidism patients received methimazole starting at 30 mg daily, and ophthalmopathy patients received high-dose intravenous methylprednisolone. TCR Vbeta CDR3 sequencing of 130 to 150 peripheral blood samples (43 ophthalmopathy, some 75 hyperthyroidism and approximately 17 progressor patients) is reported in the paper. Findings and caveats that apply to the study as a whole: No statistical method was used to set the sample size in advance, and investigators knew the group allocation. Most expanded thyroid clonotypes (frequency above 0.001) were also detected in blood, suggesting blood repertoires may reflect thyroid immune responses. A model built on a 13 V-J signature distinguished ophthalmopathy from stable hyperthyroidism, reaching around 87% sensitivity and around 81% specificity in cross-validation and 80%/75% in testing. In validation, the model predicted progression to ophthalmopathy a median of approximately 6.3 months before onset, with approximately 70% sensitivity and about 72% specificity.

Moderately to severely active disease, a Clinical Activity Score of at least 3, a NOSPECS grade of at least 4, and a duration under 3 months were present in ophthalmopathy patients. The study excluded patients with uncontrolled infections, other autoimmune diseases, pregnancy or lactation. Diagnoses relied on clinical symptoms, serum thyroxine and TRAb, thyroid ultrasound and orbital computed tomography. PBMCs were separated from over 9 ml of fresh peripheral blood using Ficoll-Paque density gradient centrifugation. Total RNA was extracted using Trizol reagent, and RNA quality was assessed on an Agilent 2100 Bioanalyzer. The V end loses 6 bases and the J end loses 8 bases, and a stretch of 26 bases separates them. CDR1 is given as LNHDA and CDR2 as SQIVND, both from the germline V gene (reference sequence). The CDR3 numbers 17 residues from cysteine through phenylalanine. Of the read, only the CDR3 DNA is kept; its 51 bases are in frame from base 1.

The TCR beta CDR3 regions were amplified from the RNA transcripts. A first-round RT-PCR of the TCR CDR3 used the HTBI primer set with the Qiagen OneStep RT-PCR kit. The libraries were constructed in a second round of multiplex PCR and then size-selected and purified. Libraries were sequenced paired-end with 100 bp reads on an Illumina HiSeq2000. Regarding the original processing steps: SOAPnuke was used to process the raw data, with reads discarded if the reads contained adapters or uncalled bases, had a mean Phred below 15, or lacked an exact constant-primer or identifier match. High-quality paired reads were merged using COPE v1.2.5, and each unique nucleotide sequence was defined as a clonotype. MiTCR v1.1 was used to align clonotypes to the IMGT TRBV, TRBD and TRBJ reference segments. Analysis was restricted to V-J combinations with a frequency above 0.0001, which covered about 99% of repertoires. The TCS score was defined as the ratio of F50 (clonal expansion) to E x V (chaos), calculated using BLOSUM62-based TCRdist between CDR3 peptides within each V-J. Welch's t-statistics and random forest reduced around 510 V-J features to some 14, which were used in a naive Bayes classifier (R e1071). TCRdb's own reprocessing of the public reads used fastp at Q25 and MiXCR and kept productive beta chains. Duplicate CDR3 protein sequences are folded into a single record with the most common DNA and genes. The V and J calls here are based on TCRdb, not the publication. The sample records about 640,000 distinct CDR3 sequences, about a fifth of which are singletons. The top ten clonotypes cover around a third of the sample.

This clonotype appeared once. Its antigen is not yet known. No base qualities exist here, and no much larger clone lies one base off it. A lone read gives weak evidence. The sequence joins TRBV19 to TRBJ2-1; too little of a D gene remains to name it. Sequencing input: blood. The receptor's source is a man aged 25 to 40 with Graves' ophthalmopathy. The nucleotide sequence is TGTGCCAGTAGCCCTACACCTGGGCCCGATCCCCCCTATGAGCAGTTCTTC. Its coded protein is CASSPTPGPDPPYEQFF.